The rows below give T cell receptor beta chains drawn from one sample of a study of CD4 T cells in relation to SARS-CoV-2 and coronaviruses. These receptors' targets are unknown. TCRdb's copy holds only in-frame clones and misses some; the assay was immunoSEQ multiplex PCR. The table records 20,000 to 30,000 clones, over 60% of them present only once. Sequencing was performed on CD4+ T cells from PBMCs, cultured in vitro. Receptors originate from a human donor in good health. Each CDR3 is given with its conserved first and last residue. A D gene is named only where the DNA matches it firmly. Size is stated for part of the rows, as once, few or many counts, or as a class when the clone is expanded.

D gene: .
J gene: TRBJ1-2
V gene: TRBV27
CDR3 length: 15
clone size: few
CDR3 protein: CASSLSPGRIYGYTF
CDR3 DNA: TGTGCCAGCAGTTTATCGCCCGGGCGCATCTATGGCTACACCTTC

D gene: .
J gene: TRBJ1-3
V gene: TRBV7-9
CDR3 length: 17
clone size: .
CDR3 protein: CASSPRGGISSGNTIYF
CDR3 DNA: TGTGCCAGCAGCCCGAGGGGGGGAATCAGCTCTGGAAACACCATATATTTT

D gene: .
J gene: TRBJ1-3
V gene: TRBV4-2
CDR3 length: 17
clone size: .
CDR3 protein: CASSQVSVADSGNTIYF
CDR3 DNA: TGTGCCAGCAGCCAAGTGAGCGTGGCAGACTCTGGAAACACCATATATTTT

D gene: .
J gene: TRBJ1-4
V gene: TRBV27
CDR3 length: 19
clone size: .
CDR3 protein: CASSLSIRIGGQTNEKLFF
CDR3 DNA: TGTGCCAGCAGTTTATCGATCCGAATTGGGGGGCAAACTAATGAAAAACTGTTTTTT

D gene: .
J gene: TRBJ1-1
V gene: TRBV5-5
CDR3 length: 14
clone size: .
CDR3 protein: CASSWDTLNTEAFF
CDR3 DNA: TGTGCCAGCAGCTGGGACACTTTGAACACTGAAGCTTTCTTT

D gene: .
J gene: TRBJ1-1
V gene: TRBV9
CDR3 length: 15
clone size: few
CDR3 protein: CASSPLRGRGAEAFF
CDR3 DNA: TGTGCCAGCAGCCCCCTAAGGGGCCGGGGGGCTGAAGCTTTCTTT

D gene: .
J gene: TRBJ1-3
V gene: TRBV2
CDR3 length: 15
clone size: .
CDR3 protein: CASSGGGDSGNTIYF
CDR3 DNA: TGTGCCAGCAGTGGAGGGGGGGACTCTGGAAACACCATATATTTT

D gene: TRBD1
J gene: TRBJ1-6
V gene: TRBV30
CDR3 length: 15
clone size: .
CDR3 protein: CAWSLPGQGNSPLHF
CDR3 DNA: TGTGCCTGGAGCCTCCCGGGACAGGGGAATTCACCCCTCCACTTT

D gene: .
J gene: TRBJ2-5
V gene: TRBV19
CDR3 length: 12
clone size: medium-sized
CDR3 protein: CASSTGRQTQYF
CDR3 DNA: TGTGCCAGTAGTACAGGGAGACAGACCCAGTACTTC

D gene: .
J gene: TRBJ2-7
V gene: TRBV3-1/TRBV3-2
CDR3 length: 17
clone size: .
CDR3 protein: CASSPPGAAATAYEQYF
CDR3 DNA: TGTGCCAGCAGCCCCCCCGGGGCAGCAGCTACCGCCTACGAGCAGTACTTC

D gene: TRBD1
J gene: TRBJ1-5
V gene: TRBV19
CDR3 length: 15
clone size: .
CDR3 protein: CASSIEGQGGQPQHF
CDR3 DNA: TGTGCCAGTAGTATAGAAGGACAGGGGGGTCAGCCCCAGCATTTT

D gene: TRBD1
J gene: TRBJ1-6
V gene: TRBV10-1
CDR3 length: 17
clone size: .
CDR3 protein: CASSASGQGAYNSPLHF
CDR3 DNA: TGCGCCAGCAGTGCGTCGGGACAGGGGGCCTATAATTCACCCCTCCACTTT

D gene: TRBD2
J gene: TRBJ2-7
V gene: TRBV10-1
CDR3 length: 16
clone size: .
CDR3 protein: CASSDQKSGIMGEQYF
CDR3 DNA: TGCGCCAGCAGTGACCAAAAAAGCGGGATTATGGGAGAGCAGTACTTC

D gene: .
J gene: TRBJ1-4
V gene: TRBV27
CDR3 length: 14
clone size: .
CDR3 protein: CASSLQGGSEKLFF
CDR3 DNA: TGTGCCAGCAGTTTACAGGGTGGGAGTGAAAAACTGTTTTTT

D gene: TRBD1
J gene: TRBJ2-7
V gene: TRBV24-1
CDR3 length: 13
clone size: .
CDR3 protein: CATSPGQGYEQYF
CDR3 DNA: TGTGCCACCAGCCCGGGACAGGGCTACGAGCAGTACTTC

D gene: .
J gene: TRBJ2-3
V gene: TRBV6-1
CDR3 length: 14
clone size: .
CDR3 protein: CASSEVGGPDTQYF
CDR3 DNA: TGTGCCAGCAGTGAAGTTGGGGGCCCAGATACGCAGTATTTT

D gene: TRBD2
J gene: TRBJ2-5
V gene: TRBV15
CDR3 length: 16
clone size: once
CDR3 protein: CATSRRTLAGQETQYF
CDR3 DNA: TGTGCCACCAGCAGACGAACATTAGCGGGACAAGAGACCCAGTACTTC

D gene: .
J gene: TRBJ1-6
V gene: TRBV3-1/TRBV3-2
CDR3 length: 18
clone size: .
CDR3 protein: CASSQERAESSYNSPLHF
CDR3 DNA: TGTGCCAGCAGCCAAGAAAGGGCCGAGAGCTCCTATAATTCACCCCTCCACTTT

D gene: TRBD1
J gene: TRBJ2-6
V gene: TRBV2
CDR3 length: 16
clone size: .
CDR3 protein: CASTGTGDSGANVLTF
CDR3 DNA: TGTGCCAGCACCGGGACAGGGGACTCTGGGGCCAACGTCCTGACTTTC

D gene: TRBD1
J gene: TRBJ2-6
V gene: TRBV5-4
CDR3 length: 17
clone size: .
CDR3 protein: CASSSGTGGDRANVLTF
CDR3 DNA: TGTGCCAGCAGCTCCGGGACAGGTGGAGATAGGGCCAACGTCCTGACTTTC

D gene: TRBD1
J gene: TRBJ2-2
V gene: TRBV5-6
CDR3 length: 16
clone size: .
CDR3 protein: CASSLMGTGIGGELFF
CDR3 DNA: TGTGCCAGCAGCTTGATGGGGACAGGGATAGGCGGGGAGCTGTTTTTT

D gene: .
J gene: TRBJ1-5
V gene: TRBV29-1
CDR3 length: 14
clone size: few
CDR3 protein: CSVCDTDSNQPQHF
CDR3 DNA: TGCAGCGTTTGTGACACTGATAGCAATCAGCCCCAGCATTTT

D gene: TRBD1
J gene: TRBJ1-6
V gene: TRBV10-1
CDR3 length: 14
clone size: .
CDR3 protein: CASSEGTGNSPLHF
CDR3 DNA: TGCGCCAGCAGTGAAGGGACAGGGAATTCACCCCTCCACTTT

D gene: .
J gene: TRBJ1-5
V gene: TRBV10-1
CDR3 length: 13
clone size: .
CDR3 protein: CASSPGPNQPQHF
CDR3 DNA: TGCGCCAGCAGCCCGGGACCTAATCAGCCCCAGCATTTT

D gene: .
J gene: TRBJ1-5
V gene: TRBV25-1
CDR3 length: 16
clone size: .
CDR3 protein: CASSECTDLSNQPQHF
CDR3 DNA: TGTGCCAGCAGTGAATGTACGGACCTTAGCAATCAGCCCCAGCATTTT

D gene: .
J gene: TRBJ1-3
V gene: TRBV3-1/TRBV3-2
CDR3 length: 13
clone size: .
CDR3 protein: CASSQGGGNTIYF
CDR3 DNA: TGTGCCAGCAGCCAAGGGGGCGGAAACACCATATATTTT

D gene: .
J gene: TRBJ2-3
V gene: TRBV7-9
CDR3 length: 14
clone size: .
CDR3 protein: CASSFTRGADTQYF
CDR3 DNA: TGTGCCAGCAGCTTTACTAGAGGGGCAGATACGCAGTATTTT

D gene: .
J gene: TRBJ1-4
V gene: TRBV19
CDR3 length: 16
clone size: .
CDR3 protein: CASRALGGATNEKLFF
CDR3 DNA: TGTGCCAGTAGGGCCCTAGGAGGAGCAACTAATGAAAAACTGTTTTTT

D gene: TRBD1
J gene: TRBJ1-2
V gene: TRBV5-5
CDR3 length: 13
clone size: .
CDR3 protein: CASSLQGDYGYTF
CDR3 DNA: TGTGCCAGCAGCTTACAGGGGGACTATGGCTACACCTTC

D gene: .
J gene: TRBJ2-1
V gene: TRBV6-4
CDR3 length: 13
clone size: .
CDR3 protein: CASSVREENEQFF
CDR3 DNA: TGTGCCAGCAGTGTACGGGAAGAGAATGAGCAGTTCTTC

D gene: TRBD1
J gene: TRBJ2-7
V gene: TRBV28
CDR3 length: 14
clone size: .
CDR3 protein: CASSPDRRPNEQYF
CDR3 DNA: TGTGCCAGCAGTCCGGACAGGAGGCCCAACGAGCAGTACTTC